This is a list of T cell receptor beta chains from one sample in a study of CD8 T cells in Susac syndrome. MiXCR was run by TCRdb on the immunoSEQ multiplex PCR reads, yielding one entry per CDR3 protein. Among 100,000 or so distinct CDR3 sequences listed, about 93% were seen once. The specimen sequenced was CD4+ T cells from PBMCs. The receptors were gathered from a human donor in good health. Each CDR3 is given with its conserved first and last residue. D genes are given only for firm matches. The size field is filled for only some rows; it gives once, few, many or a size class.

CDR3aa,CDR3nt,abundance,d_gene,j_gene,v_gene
CSAREQDRGRYGYTF,TGCAGTGCTAGAGAGCAGGACCGTGGACGCTATGGCTACACCTTC,NA,NA,TRBJ1-2,TRBV20-1
CASSPATSGINEQFF,TGTGCCAGCAGCCCCGCGACTAGCGGGATCAATGAGCAGTTCTTC,NA,TRBD2,TRBJ2-1,TRBV9
CAWSVSGLMREQYF,TGTGCCTGGAGTGTATCGGGACTGATGCGGGAGCAGTACTTC,NA,NA,TRBJ2-7,TRBV30
CASQAGQGRTGELFF,TGTGCCAGCCAAGCTGGGCAGGGGCGCACCGGGGAGCTGTTTTTT,NA,NA,TRBJ2-2,TRBV5-4
CREHRDRDLPPLHF,TGCAGAGAGCACCGGGACAGGGATCTTCCACCCCTCCACTTT,NA,TRBD1,TRBJ1-6,TRBV20-1
CASSETPATNEQFF,TGTGCCAGCAGTGAAACCCCGGCGACGAATGAGCAGTTCTTC,NA,NA,TRBJ2-1,TRBV6-1
CASSPPGQGARAFF,TGCGCCAGCAGCCCACCGGGACAGGGGGCGCGAGCTTTCTTT,NA,TRBD1,TRBJ1-1,TRBV5-1
CSVGVPQRPDTQYF,TGCAGCGTTGGCGTACCCCAACGCCCAGATACGCAGTATTTT,NA,NA,TRBJ2-3,TRBV29-1
CASSSSLAGATDTQYF,TGCGCCAGCAGCTCGTCGTTAGCGGGAGCCACAGATACGCAGTATTTT,NA,TRBD2,TRBJ2-3,TRBV5-1
CASLAGGDNEQFF,TGTGCCTCTTTAGCGGGAGGGGACAATGAGCAGTTCTTC,NA,TRBD2,TRBJ2-1,TRBV4-2
CASSQDLGPGPYSPLHF,TGTGCCAGCAGCCAAGATTTGGGGCCAGGGCCATATTCACCCCTCCACTTT,NA,NA,TRBJ1-6,TRBV14
CASSVGTEAFF,TGTGCCTCTTCAGTTGGGACTGAAGCTTTCTTT,few,NA,TRBJ1-1,TRBV30
CASSLLSGGGNEQFF,TGTGCCAGCAGTTTATTGTCGGGAGGAGGCAATGAGCAGTTCTTC,NA,TRBD2,TRBJ2-1,TRBV28
CAISDQGQGLNTEAFF,TGTGCCATCAGTGACCAGGGACAGGGGTTGAACACTGAAGCTTTCTTT,NA,TRBD1,TRBJ1-1,TRBV10-3
CSARDRVEYF,TGCAGTGCTAGAGACAGGGTGGAGTACTTC,NA,NA,TRBJ2-7,TRBV20-1
CASAQAPNTEAFF,TGTGCCAGCGCCCAGGCCCCAAACACTGAAGCTTTCTTT,NA,NA,TRBJ1-1,TRBV3-1
CSATRYDRDNGYTF,TGCAGTGCTACGCGATATGACAGGGATAATGGCTACACCTTC,NA,TRBD1,TRBJ1-2,TRBV20-1
CASREASYNEQFF,TGTGCCAGCAGGGAGGCGTCCTACAATGAGCAGTTCTTC,NA,NA,TRBJ2-1,TRBV9
CASSGGGYYEQYF,TGTGCCAGCAGTGGGGGCGGTTATTACGAGCAGTACTTC,NA,NA,TRBJ2-7,TRBV6-1
CSVEEHGQGREQYF,TGCAGCGTTGAAGAACACGGCCAGGGTCGCGAGCAGTACTTC,NA,NA,TRBJ2-7,TRBV29-1
CASLGGAATNTGELFF,TGTGCCAGTCTCGGGGGGGCGGCGACGAACACCGGGGAGCTGTTTTTT,NA,TRBD2,TRBJ2-2,TRBV19
CSAALADNYIMDEQFF,TGCAGTGCCGCTCTAGCGGACAATTACATAATGGATGAGCAGTTCTTC,NA,TRBD2,TRBJ2-1,TRBV20-1
CSVDASQGGAFF,TGCAGCGTTGATGCCTCCCAGGGGGGAGCTTTCTTT,NA,TRBD1,TRBJ1-1,TRBV29-1
CASSFRVYDTEAFF,TGTGCCAGCAGCTTCCGGGTATACGACACTGAAGCTTTCTTT,NA,NA,TRBJ1-1,TRBV7-2
CASRRLGGTEAFF,TGTGCCAGTAGAAGGCTGGGGGGTACTGAAGCTTTCTTT,NA,NA,TRBJ1-1,TRBV19